A selection of T cell receptor beta chains follows, all from one sample in a study of cytomegalovirus exposure and HLA in healthy donors. TCRdb keeps only in-frame clones here, not all; method: immunoSEQ multiplex PCR. The sample lists under 200,000 clones, around 78% occurring once. What was sequenced was PBMCs. Receptors were obtained from a man under 40 in good health and CMV-seronegative. CDR3s include the opening cysteine and the closing phenylalanine or tryptophan. Fields, in order: V gene, J gene, D gene, clone size, CDR3 DNA, CDR3 protein. D genes are given only for firm matches. Not every row has a clone size; where given, it reads once, few, many or a size class.

>TRBV27|TRBJ2-7|-|once
TGTGCCAGCAGTTCGATCAGCGTCAGCTCCTACGAGCAGTACTTC
CASSSISVSSYEQYF
>TRBV28|TRBJ2-7|-|-
TGTGCCAGCAACCCCCCGGGACTGGTCTCCTACGAGCAGTACTTC
CASNPPGLVSYEQYF
>TRBV2|TRBJ2-5|-|-
TGTGCCAGCACAGGTCCGGAAAGGGGATCGATACAAGAGACCCAGTACTTC
CASTGPERGSIQETQYF
>TRBV28|TRBJ1-5|-|once
TGTGCCAGCAGTTTATTGGGGCAGGGGATCGAGCCCCAGCATTTT
CASSLLGQGIEPQHF
>TRBV7-2|TRBJ2-4|TRBD2|many
TGTGCCAGCAGCTTAGAAGGCGGGAGCGCTTTAAGGGGGTACTTC
CASSLEGGSALRGYF
>TRBV6-1|TRBJ1-2|TRBD1|once
TGTGCCAGCAGTGAAGTTCCAGGGGGCGGCTATGGCTACACCTTC
CASSEVPGGGYGYTF
>TRBV19|TRBJ2-5|-|once
TGTGCCAGTAGTTTCCAGATGGGCGAGACCCAGTACTTC
CASSFQMGETQYF
>TRBV6-5|TRBJ1-2|-|-
TGTGCCAGCAGTTATAGTCCAGGGGCCAGCTATGGCTACACCTTC
CASSYSPGASYGYTF
>TRBV5-6|TRBJ1-6|-|-
TGTGCCAGCAGCTTTCAGGGCTCCTATAATTCACCCCTCCACTTT
CASSFQGSYNSPLHF
>TRBV7-6|TRBJ2-3|TRBD2|-
TGTGCCAGCAGCTCTCGACCCGGGACTATTAGCACAGATACGCAGTATTTT
CASSSRPGTISTDTQYF
>TRBV6-1|TRBJ2-3|TRBD1|-
TGTGCCAGCAGCGTGAGGGGGCTGGGGGCAGATACGCAGTATTTT
CASSVRGLGADTQYF
>TRBV6-1|TRBJ2-6|-|once
TGTGCCAGCAGTGCGTTGGGGGCGGCTGGGGCCAACGTCCTGACTTTC
CASSALGAAGANVLTF
>TRBV28|TRBJ2-6|-|few
TGTGCCAGCGGAGCTGGGGCCAACGTCCTGACTTTC
CASGAGANVLTF
>TRBV6-1|TRBJ2-2|-|once
TGTGCCAGCAGTGGAGGGTTTGGAGGGCACACCGGGGAGCTGTTTTTT
CASSGGFGGHTGELFF
>TRBV6-1|TRBJ1-1|-|-
TGTGCCAGCAGTGGGAGACTGAGGGACACTGAAGCTTTCTTT
CASSGRLRDTEAFF
>TRBV5-1|TRBJ2-1|TRBD1|-
TGCGCCAGCAGCAGGACAGGGATAAGCTTCGGCTCCTACAATGAGCAGTTCTTC
CASSRTGISFGSYNEQFF
>TRBV7-2|TRBJ2-7|-|-
TGTGCCAGCAGACTAGAGTTCGACGAGCAGTACTTC
CASRLEFDEQYF
>TRBV28|TRBJ2-3|TRBD2|once
TGTGCCAGCAAACTAGCGGGAGTAACGGCTGGCACAGATACGCAGTATTTT
CASKLAGVTAGTDTQYF
>TRBV5-1|TRBJ2-7|-|few
TGCGCCAGCAGCTTGAAAGCAGGGAACTACGAGCAGTACTTC
CASSLKAGNYEQYF
>TRBV9|TRBJ2-3|-|-
TGTGCCAGCAGCGTAACTCTGAGCACAGATACGCAGTATTTT
CASSVTLSTDTQYF
>TRBV6-4|TRBJ2-2|-|-
TGTGCCAGCAGTGAAGGGTTAGCGCGAACCGGGGAGCTGTTTTTT
CASSEGLARTGELFF
>TRBV4-1|TRBJ1-3|-|-
TGCGCCAGCAGCCGTCTACAGGGAAGAGGAAACACCATATATTTT
CASSRLQGRGNTIYF
>TRBV2|TRBJ2-2|TRBD1|-
TGTGCCAGCAGTGGGACAGGGAACGTCGGGGAGCTGTTTTTT
CASSGTGNVGELFF
>TRBV4-1|TRBJ1-1|TRBD1|few
TGCGCCAGCAGCCCGGGACAGGGACCGGACACTGAAGCTTTCTTT
CASSPGQGPDTEAFF
>TRBV19|TRBJ1-5|-|-
TGTGCCAGTAGTATTCGGGGCAGTGGAGGGCAGCCCCAGCATTTT
CASSIRGSGGQPQHF
>TRBV29-1|TRBJ2-1|TRBD2|-
TGCAGCGTTGTATGGACTAGCGGGAGGGTTAATGAGCAGTTCTTC
CSVVWTSGRVNEQFF
>TRBV5-6|TRBJ2-1|-|few
TGTGCCAGCAGCACTCCGTACACTAGTGGAAGCAATGAGCAGTTCTTC
CASSTPYTSGSNEQFF
>TRBV29-1|TRBJ1-3|-|-
TGCAGCGTTTTTGAACGGGTTCCGAGAAACACCATATATTTT
CSVFERVPRNTIYF
>TRBV28|TRBJ1-2|-|-
TGTGCCAGCAGTTTCGCGACAGCACCTTATGGCTACACCTTC
CASSFATAPYGYTF
>TRBV14|TRBJ1-4|-|-
TGTGCCAGCAGCCAAGGATCCAGGGGCCCCACTAATGAAAAACTGTTTTTT
CASSQGSRGPTNEKLFF
>TRBV19|TRBJ2-3|TRBD2|-
TGTGCCAGTAGTATTGGGACTAGCGGGAACCTATACACAGATACGCAGTATTTT
CASSIGTSGNLYTDTQYF
>TRBV28|TRBJ1-5|TRBD1|-
TGTGCCAGCGACAGGGGGCTCAATCAGCCCCAGCATTTT
CASDRGLNQPQHF
>TRBV5-4|TRBJ2-4|-|-
TGTGCCAGCAGCCCCGACACGGTTAAAAACATTCAGTACTTC
CASSPDTVKNIQYF
>TRBV29-1|TRBJ1-4|-|once
TGCAGCGTGGCGGACAAGGCTAATGAAAAACTGTTTTTT
CSVADKANEKLFF
>TRBV19|TRBJ2-5|-|-
TGTGCCAGTAGTATAACCGGGACATCTTTTAGGGAGACCCAGTACTTC
CASSITGTSFRETQYF
>TRBV11-3|TRBJ2-1|TRBD2|-
TGTGCCAGCAGCTCACCTCTGGATACTAGCGGGAACAATGAGCAGTTCTTC
CASSSPLDTSGNNEQFF
>TRBV5-1|TRBJ2-7|TRBD1|-
TGCGCCAGCAGCTTCGAAGGGGGCAACGAGCAGTACTTC
CASSFEGGNEQYF
>TRBV4-2|TRBJ1-3|-|-
TGTGCCAGCAGCCAAGAGGGGGGAGCTGGAAACACCATATATTTT
CASSQEGGAGNTIYF
>TRBV7-9|TRBJ2-4|TRBD1|few
TGTGCCAGCAGCTTAGTTTTGGGACAGGGTAAAAACATTCAGTACTTC
CASSLVLGQGKNIQYF
>TRBV6-1|TRBJ2-7|TRBD1|-
TGTGCCAGCAATTTGGGACAGGTTCTATACGAGCAGTACTTC
CASNLGQVLYEQYF
>TRBV5-1|TRBJ1-1|-|-
TGCGCCAGCAAACAAAGGACGGGACAAAGACCGGGCACTGAAGCTTTCTTT
CASKQRTGQRPGTEAFF
>TRBV5-6|TRBJ1-2|-|-
TGTGCCAGCAGCTTGCCCACCGGGACACCGAACTATGGCTACACCTTC
CASSLPTGTPNYGYTF
>TRBV6-1|TRBJ2-1|-|-
TGTGCCAGCAGTGAAAGGGAGGAACTTCCGATATACAATGAGCAGTTCTTC
CASSEREELPIYNEQFF
>TRBV11-2|TRBJ1-5|-|-
TGTGCCAGCAGCCCCGGAACGTCAGGTAGCAATCAGCCCCAGCATTTT
CASSPGTSGSNQPQHF
>TRBV5-4|TRBJ2-1|-|-
TGTGCCAGCAGCTCCCAGTCTGATGGCAATGAGCAGTTCTTC
CASSSQSDGNEQFF
>TRBV6-5|TRBJ2-1|TRBD1|-
TGTGCCAGCAGTTACAGACAGGGTTTTAATGAGCAGTTCTTC
CASSYRQGFNEQFF
>TRBV4-2|TRBJ2-1|-|-
TGTGCCAGCAGCCCTCCTGACCGGCGGCCCAATGAGCAGTTCTTC
CASSPPDRRPNEQFF
>TRBV2|TRBJ2-3|TRBD2|-
TGTGCCAGCGCAAGGGGACTAGCGGGTAGCACAGATACGCAGTATTTT
CASARGLAGSTDTQYF
>TRBV7-2|TRBJ2-7|TRBD2|-
TGTGCCAGCAGCTTCCTGACTAGCAGCGGCTCCTACGAGCAGTACTTC
CASSFLTSSGSYEQYF
>TRBV27|TRBJ2-7|-|-
TGTGCCAGCAGCCCAGGGGTATCCGAGCAGTACTTC
CASSPGVSEQYF
>TRBV7-7|TRBJ2-1|-|few
TGTGCTAGCAGCCCAGGGCCACGGTCCTACAATGAGCAGTTCTTC
CASSPGPRSYNEQFF
>TRBV7-9|TRBJ2-7|-|-
TGTGCCAGCAGCCTAAACTCCAAATACGAGCAGTACTTC
CASSLNSKYEQYF
>TRBV28|TRBJ1-2|-|-
TGTGCCACCCGCACGGGGATTGGACTGGGATATGGCTACACCTTC
CATRTGIGLGYGYTF
>TRBV1|TRBJ2-1|-|few
TGCACCAGCAGCCAAGATCATCTAGCGGATCCCTCCTACAATGAGCAGTTCTTC
CTSSQDHLADPSYNEQFF
>TRBV5-4|TRBJ2-1|TRBD2|-
TGTGCCAGCACCAAGCGGGGGGGTGGCAATGAGCAGTTCTTC
CASTKRGGGNEQFF
>TRBV9|TRBJ2-2|TRBD2|-
TGTGCCAGCAGCGTAGCCAGCGGGAGACTCGGGGAGCTGTTTTTT
CASSVASGRLGELFF